This TCR beta chain derives from a study of identifying expanded T cells in peripheral blood. Overall study results and limits: Over approximately two and four weeks, about 17 and 20 clones changed, versus approximately 1.2 between replicates. Variance in clone template counts between roughly 2-week samples significantly increased with total template count across all healthy donors.

The CDR3 has 15 amino acids. CDR1 and CDR2 from the germline V gene are SGHTA and FQGTGA. Trimming left V 5 bases short and J 2 bases short, with 14 bases between. A remark on this clone: Its antigen is still unknown.

No infections or other immune events were documented during collection. Sequenced by immunoSEQ multiplex PCR; TCRdb stores in-frame clones only, minus some. The sample has tens of thousands of clones, 88% seen once. Sequences were obtained from blood. The sequence came from a person aged 18 to 69 in good health. The rearrangement uses TRBV7-3 and TRBJ2-3; D might be TRBD2 (6 bases). The CDR3: CASSLASDITDTQYF. CDR3 bases: TGTGCCAGCAGCCTCGCTAGCGATATCACAGATACGCAGTATTTT.